What follows are 26 T cell receptor beta chains derived from one specimen sequenced in a study of blood T cell repertoires in COVID-19. Measured with immunoSEQ multiplex PCR; TCRdb has only the in-frame clones, and not every one. The sample yields approximately 150,000 clones, approximately 86% seen once. Material for sequencing was peripheral blood. The receptors here all came from a woman aged 55-70 years who had recovered from COVID-19.

There are a few counts of this clone. The chain carries TRBV4-2 and TRBJ2-7; 11 nucleotides agree with TRBD1. The CDR3 has 14 amino acids. Losses at the gene ends were 4 bases for V and 6 bases for J; bases not matched to a gene: 5. From germline, CDR1 is LGHNA and CDR2 YNFKEQ. The CDR3, as DNA: TGTGCCAGCAGCCCTCTGGGACAGGGGGGCGAGCAGTACTTC. It specifies CASSPLGQGGEQYF.

V is TRBV30 and J is TRBJ2-2, with TRBD1 identical over 7 bases. The CDR3 loop spans 13 amino acids. From germline, CDR1 is GTSNPN and CDR2 SVGIG (reference sequence). Unmatched junction bases numbered 5, after V lost 5 bases and J lost 5 bases. The chain's CDR3 is CAWDRVGTGELFF. CDR3 coding DNA: TGTGCCTGGGACAGGGTGGGGACCGGGGAGCTGTTTTTT.

The chain combines TRBV27 with TRBJ1-3; TRBD1 matches at 12 bases. This CDR3 has 18 amino acids. CDR1 MNHEY and CDR2 SMNVEV come from the germline V gene (reference sequence). V dropped 7 bases and J dropped 5; count of bases not matched to a gene: 15. CDR3 in DNA: TGTGCCAGCATTACCGGCTCGGGACAGGGGGCTCAACGAAACACCATATATTTT. Translated: CASITGSGQGAQRNTIYF.

The J gene is TRBJ2-1, the V gene TRBV28; 7 bases agree with TRBD1. CDR3 length: 17 residues. V shed 6 bases and J 2 bases; nucleotides not matched to a gene: 13. Germline V gene data show CDR1 as MDHEN and CDR2 as SYDVKM. The CDR3 sequence: CASRSSTGAPTYNEQFF. DNA for the CDR3: TGTGCCAGCAGATCGTCAACAGGGGCCCCTACCTACAATGAGCAGTTCTTC.

This chain connects TRBV20-1 to TRBJ1-4; D unresolved. Trimming removed 7 bases from V and 4 bases from J, with 7 bases in between. This CDR3 contains 11 residues. The germline CDR1 and CDR2 sequences are DFQATT and SNEGSKA (reference sequence). This CDR3 is CSGRVNEKLFF. DNA of the CDR3: TGCAGTGGTCGGGTTAATGAAAAACTGTTTTTT.

The chain couples TRBV10-3 to TRBJ2-7; 9 bases are a match to TRBD1. Per the germline V gene, CDR1 is ENHRY and CDR2 is SYGVKD. CDR3 length equals 17 residues. The V and J ends lost 3 bases and 0 bases, in that order; junction bases with no gene match: 9. CDR3 sequence reads: CAISDHSGTGLSYEQYF. The DNA for the CDR3 is TGTGCCATCAGTGATCACTCCGGGACAGGGCTCTCCTACGAGCAGTACTTC.

This clone was detected only once. The V call is TRBV5-1, the J call TRBJ1-2; D remains ambiguous. The CDR3 runs 17 residues. In germline, CDR1 is SGHRS, CDR2 YFSETQ. The germline V and J ends were trimmed by 0 bases and 4 bases, with 19 bases remaining between them. CDR3 sequence reads: CASSLGISTQTLYGYTF. CDR3 nucleotides: TGCGCCAGCAGCTTGGGAATTTCGACACAAACCCTCTATGGCTACACCTTC.

The chain is built from TRBV11-3 and TRBJ1-3, with a possible D match to TRBD1 (5 bases). This CDR3 region has 15 residues. Germline-derived CDR1 and CDR2 are SGHNT and YENEEA. V shed 10 bases and J shed 0 bases, with 16 bases lying between them. CDR3 amino acids: CAIRWGFSSGNTIYF. DNA of the CDR3: TGTGCCATTCGGTGGGGCTTTAGCTCTGGAAACACCATATATTTT.

The chain combines TRBV2 with TRBJ2-5, with 9 bases that match TRBD2. This CDR3 is 17 amino acids long. Germline V gene lookup returns CDR1 SNHLY and CDR2 FYNNEI. Unmatched junction bases numbered 12, after V lost 6 bases and J lost 1 base. The CDR3 spells CASSQGLSSGGQETQYF. The CDR3 coding sequence is TGTGCCAGCAGCCAGGGGTTGAGTAGCGGGGGCCAAGAGACCCAGTACTTC.

The chain links TRBV2 to TRBJ1-1, with 10 bases identical to TRBD1. The germline V gene encodes CDR1 SNHLY and CDR2 FYNNEI. V was pared by 6 bases and J by 1 base, with 8 bases of the junction left unmatched. This CDR3 spans 16 amino acids. CDR3 sequence (DNA): TGTGCCAGCAGGTCCCGGGACAGGGGAGGGAACACTGAAGCTTTCTTT. This codes for CASRSRDRGGNTEAFF.

The chain uses TRBV5-4 and TRBJ2-7; TRBD1 agrees at 9 bases. V lost 3 bases and J lost 4; bases outside the gene matches: 11. Germline lookup yields CDR1 SGHNT and CDR2 YYREEE (reference sequence). This CDR3 is 16 amino acids long. In DNA form, the CDR3 reads TGTGCCAGCAGCTCAATCGGGGGGACAGGGAGGTACGAGCAGTACTTC. Its protein is CASSSIGGTGRYEQYF.

The gene calls are TRBV19 and TRBJ1-5; a possible D gene is TRBD1 (5 bases). The V and J ends lost 4 bases and 4 bases respectively, with 8 bases between them. Germline V CDR1 and CDR2: LNHDA, SQIVND (reference sequence). The CDR3 runs to 13 residues. The CDR3 nucleotides read TGTGCCAGTAGTACCCCAGGGAATCAGCCCCAGCATTTT. The encoded protein is CASSTPGNQPQHF.

This clone was seen repeatedly, ten times or more. The CDR3 region has the DNA TGCAGCGCTATGACCGGGACAGGGAGCTACGAGCAGTACTTC. It encodes CSAMTGTGSYEQYF. V gene TRBV29-1 combines with J gene TRBJ2-7; TRBD1 aligns across 9 bases. The CDR3 consists of 14 residues. The V gene end was trimmed by 7 bases and the J gene end by 3 bases; junction bases not matched to a gene: 10. Germline values: CDR1 SQVTM, CDR2 ANQGSEA.

This clone was detected only a few times. The chain employs TRBV6-1 and TRBJ1-1; TRBD1 aligns across 11 bases. CDR1 and CDR2 (germline): MNHNS, SASEGT. V was pared by 3 bases and J by 11 bases, with 11 bases of the junction left unmatched. The CDR3 is made up of 15 amino acids. The CDR3 sequence: CASSERTGGARHAFF. Here the CDR3 DNA reads TGTGCCAGCAGTGAGAGGACAGGGGGCGCGCGGCACGCTTTCTTT.

This clone was detected a few times. The V gene is TRBV28, the J gene TRBJ1-1, with 9 bases identical to TRBD1. Losses at the gene ends were 4 bases for V and 4 bases for J; bases not matched to a gene: 4. CDR1 MDHEN and CDR2 SYDVKM come from the germline V gene. The CDR3 covers 14 residues. CDR3 nucleotide sequence: TGTGCCAGCAGTTCGGGACAGGGAACCACTGAAGCTTTCTTT. It is translated as CASSSGQGTTEAFF.

The rearrangement uses TRBV5-1 and TRBJ1-2, with D tentatively TRBD1 (6 bases). Germline V lookup: CDR1 SGHRS, CDR2 YFSETQ. The V gene lost 4 bases and the J gene lost 6 bases, with 13 bases spanning the gap. This CDR3 spans 13 amino acids. The DNA for the CDR3 is TGCGCCAGCAGCCCACAGGGATCTAATGGCTACACCTTC. Its translation is CASSPQGSNGYTF.

The genes are TRBV18 and TRBJ1-4; 10 bases match TRBD1. This CDR3 comprises 15 residues. Germline V gene data show CDR1 as KGHSH and CDR2 as LQKENI. Unmatched junction bases numbered 6, after V lost 3 bases and J lost 8 bases. DNA for the CDR3: TGTGCCAGCTCACCTAACCGGGACAGGGGCGAAAAACTGTTTTTT. Protein sequence: CASSPNRDRGEKLFF.

In DNA form, the CDR3 reads TGTGCCAGCAGCTCACTAGCTTTTCCCGGGGACAATGAGCAGTTCTTC. Residues: CASSSLAFPGDNEQFF. V usage is TRBV7-9 and J usage is TRBJ2-1, with a possible D match to TRBD2 (6 bases). CDR1 and CDR2 from the germline V gene are SEHNR and FQNEAQ (reference sequence). The CDR3 has 16 residues. V lost 4 bases to trimming and J lost 5 bases, with 18 bases between them.

V is TRBV5-1 and J is TRBJ1-1; 9 bases fit TRBD1. CDR3 size: 18 residues. Germline V CDR1 and CDR2: SGHRS, YFSETQ. The V gene end was trimmed by 0 bases and the J gene end by 1 base; junction bases not matched to a gene: 10. The CDR3 here is CASSLEQGAWGQNTEAFF. As DNA, the CDR3 is TGCGCCAGCAGCTTGGAACAGGGGGCGTGGGGGCAGAACACTGAAGCTTTCTTT.

The chain uses TRBV24-1 and TRBJ2-2; 14 nucleotides agree with TRBD2. Per the germline V gene, CDR1 is KGHDR and CDR2 is SFDVKD. The CDR3 is 19 residues long. The V segment lost 6 bases and the J segment 0 bases; nucleotides outside the gene matches: 8. Here the CDR3 reads CATSPPGTSGGANTGELFF. CDR3 sequence (DNA): TGTGCCACCAGTCCCCCCGGGACTAGCGGGGGCGCGAACACCGGGGAGCTGTTTTTT.

The chain carries TRBV7-8 and TRBJ2-2, with unresolved D. Trimming shortened V by 1 base and J by 1 base, and 4 bases separated the two germline ends. This CDR3 comprises 14 residues. CDR1 SGHVS and CDR2 FQNEAQ come from the germline V gene. CDR3 DNA: TGTGCCAGCAGCTTAGACTGGAACACCGGGGAGCTGTTTTTT. Translating gives CASSLDWNTGELFF.

This clone was counted between two and nine times. This chain connects TRBV11-2 to TRBJ2-1; D is possibly TRBD2 (5 bases). Germline CDR1 SGHAT, CDR2 FQNNGV. This CDR3 spans 14 amino acids. Between the trimmed V and J ends, which lost 6 bases and 5 bases, there was a span of 14 bases. CDR3 in DNA: TGTGCCAGCAGTTCCCCACGGGAAAACAATGAGCAGTTCTTC. Amino acids: CASSSPRENNEQFF.

V gene TRBV6-5 combines with J gene TRBJ1-2; 7 bases match TRBD1. This CDR3 region has 15 residues. V trimming: 2 bases; J trimming: 4 bases; junction bases outside the gene matches: 7. The germline gives CDR1 MNHEY, CDR2 SVGAGI. Written as DNA, the CDR3 is TGTGCCAGCAGTTACGCACAGGGGAGTCGCTATGGCTACACCTTC. Translated, it gives CASSYAQGSRYGYTF.

The rearrangement joins TRBV19 to TRBJ1-1; 9 bases align to TRBD1. J lost 1 base, V lost 7 bases, and 10 bases had no gene match. Germline V gene lookup returns CDR1 LNHDA and CDR2 SQIVND (reference sequence). This CDR3 spans 16 amino acids. DNA of the CDR3: TGTGCCAGTACTACGGACAGGGGCCTTCCGAACACTGAAGCTTTCTTT. Protein product: CASTTDRGLPNTEAFF.

V gene TRBV7-9 combines with J gene TRBJ1-2; D unclear. The CDR3 extends over 12 amino acids. CDR1 is SEHNR and CDR2 is FQNEAQ in the germline V gene (reference sequence). V lost 5 bases, J lost 5 bases, and 9 bases lay in between. The CDR3 region is CASSQDTYGYTF. For the CDR3, the DNA is TGTGCCAGCAGCCAAGATACATATGGCTACACCTTC.

The rearrangement links TRBV29-1 to TRBJ2-7; D may be TRBD2 (5 bases). The V end lost 6 bases, the J end lost 6 bases, and 18 bases lay between the germline ends. Germline CDR1 is SQVTM and CDR2 is ANQGSEA. This CDR3 has 13 residues. The CDR3 spells CSVSRGLDSEQYF. CDR3 nucleotide sequence: TGCAGCGTCAGCCGGGGTCTCGACTCCGAGCAGTACTTC.